This TCR beta chain was captured by sequencing in a study of blood T cell repertoires in COVID-19. As for the study in general: The samples span acute and convalescent COVID-19 from the United States, Italy and Spain. Sources were T cells, B-cell-depleted T cells, or PBMCs; the material itself was cDNA or gDNA.

Germline trimming cut 3 bases from V and 9 bases from J; bases unmatched to any gene: 11. The CDR3 runs 15 residues. The germline gives CDR1 SGHNT, CDR2 YENEEA. Libraries were prepared by immunoSEQ multiplex PCR; TCRdb keeps only in-frame clonotypes and omits some of them. The table shows a few hundred thousand clones, with more than 80% occurring only once. This chain connects TRBV11-3 to TRBJ2-1, with 7 bases that match TRBD2. The sequenced sample was peripheral blood. This clonotype was obtained from a woman between 50 and 59 years old with COVID-19, enrolled during active disease. This CDR3 is CASSFIWEGKGEQFF. The CDR3 DNA follows: TGTGCCAGCAGCTTTATCTGGGAGGGCAAGGGTGAGCAGTTCTTC. Variable domain in full (rest from reference TRBV11-3 and TRBJ2-1): EAGVVQSPRYKIIEKKQPVAFWCNPISGHNTLYWYLQNLGQGPELLIRYENEEAVDDSQLPKDRFSAERLKGVDSTLKIQPAELGDSAVYLCASSFIWEGKGEQFFGPGTRLTVL.